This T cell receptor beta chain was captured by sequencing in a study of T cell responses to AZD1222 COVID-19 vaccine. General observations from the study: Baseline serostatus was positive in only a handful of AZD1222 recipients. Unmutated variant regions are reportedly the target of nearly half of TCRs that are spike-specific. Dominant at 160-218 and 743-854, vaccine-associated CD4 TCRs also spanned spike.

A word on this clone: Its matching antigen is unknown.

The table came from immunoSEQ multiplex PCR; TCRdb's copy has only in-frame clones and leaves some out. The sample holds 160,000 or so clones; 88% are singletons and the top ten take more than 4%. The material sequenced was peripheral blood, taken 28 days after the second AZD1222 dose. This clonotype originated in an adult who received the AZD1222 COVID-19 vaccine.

CDR3 DNA sequence: TGTGCCAGCAGCCAAGAAGATGACCTCACCCGCTATGGCTACACCTTC. It translates to CASSQEDDLTRYGYTF. The chain links TRBV14 to TRBJ1-2, with D unresolved. CDR3 length: 16 amino acids. The V and J ends lost 0 bases and 4 bases respectively, with 15 bases between them. CDR1 is SGHDN, CDR2 FVKESK, per germline.